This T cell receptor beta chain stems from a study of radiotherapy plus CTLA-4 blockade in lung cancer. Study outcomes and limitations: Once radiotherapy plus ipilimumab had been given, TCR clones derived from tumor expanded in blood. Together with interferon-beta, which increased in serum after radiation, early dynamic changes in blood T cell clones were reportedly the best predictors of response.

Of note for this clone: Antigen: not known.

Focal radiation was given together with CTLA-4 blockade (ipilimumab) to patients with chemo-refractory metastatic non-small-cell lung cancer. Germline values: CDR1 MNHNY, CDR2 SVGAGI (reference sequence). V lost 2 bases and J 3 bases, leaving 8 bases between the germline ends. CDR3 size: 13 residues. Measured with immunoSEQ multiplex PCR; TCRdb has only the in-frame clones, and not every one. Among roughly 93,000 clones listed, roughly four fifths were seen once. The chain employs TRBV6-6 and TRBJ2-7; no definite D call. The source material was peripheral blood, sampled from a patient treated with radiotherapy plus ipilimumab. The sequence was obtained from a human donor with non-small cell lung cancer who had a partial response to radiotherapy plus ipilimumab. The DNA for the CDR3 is TGTGCCAGCAGTTACCTCTATCTCTACGAGCAGTACTTC. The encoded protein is CASSYLYLYEQYF.